These T cell receptor beta chains were read from a single sample in a study of beta chain features in type 1 diabetes. This table comes from immunoSEQ multiplex PCR, and its TCRdb copy is limited to in-frame clones, with some not included. The sample carries 250,000 to 300,000 clones, approximately 8% recorded once. Sample: central memory CD4+ T cells from blood. These receptors were collected from a woman in her late teens or twenties in good health. CDR3s include the opening cysteine and the closing phenylalanine or tryptophan.

v_call	j_call	cdr3_aa
TRBV19	TRBJ2-5	CASKNNLERNQYF
TRBV7-9	TRBJ1-2	CAIWTGNGYTF
TRBV10-3	TRBJ2-2	CAISHSPGELFF
TRBV15	TRBJ2-3	CATSRDEGRPTDTQYF
TRBV5-1	TRBJ2-3	CASSAGTGDNTDTQYF
TRBV7-6	TRBJ1-6	CASSLGARGPSPLHF
TRBV25-1	TRBJ2-1	CASSESTPRGYNEQFF
TRBV19	TRBJ1-5	CATTDRHNQPQHF
TRBV6-5	TRBJ2-7	CASSYSTASYGYEQYF
TRBV5-4	TRBJ1-2	CASSSGAGSRKDYGYTF
TRBV10-3	TRBJ1-5	CAISGDISNQPQHF
TRBV4-1	TRBJ2-3	CASSQTSDTQYF
TRBV4-2	TRBJ2-3	CASSQEQEDTQYF
TRBV7-6	TRBJ1-4	CASSFSPVTPTNEKLFF
TRBV11-3	TRBJ2-2	CASSWRERSGELFF
TRBV7-2	TRBJ1-1	CASSVNTNTEAFF
TRBV5-6	TRBJ1-2	CASSLLEGQGNYGYTF
TRBV5-4	TRBJ2-6	CASSSGGNSGANVLTF